This T cell receptor beta chain came from a study of cytomegalovirus exposure and HLA in healthy donors. The PCR had 60 Vbeta and 13 Jbeta primers. Assay used: immunoSEQ multiplex PCR; TCRdb lists only in-frame clones, some missing. The sample holds 140,000 or so clones, approximately 80% seen once. For this clone: This sample includes further DNA sequences coding for the same CDR3.

The specimen was PBMCs. The TCR originated in a woman between 18 and 29 years old in good health and CMV-seropositive.

In DNA, the CDR3 is TGCGCCAGCAGCTCCGGACAGGGAGACACTGAAGCTTTCTTT. It yields the protein CASSSGQGDTEAFF. The chain carries TRBV5-1 and TRBJ1-1, with TRBD1 identical over 8 bases. Germline V CDR1 and CDR2: SGHRS, YFSETQ. V dropped 3 bases and J dropped 3; count of bases not matched to a gene: 4. CDR3 length: 14 residues.